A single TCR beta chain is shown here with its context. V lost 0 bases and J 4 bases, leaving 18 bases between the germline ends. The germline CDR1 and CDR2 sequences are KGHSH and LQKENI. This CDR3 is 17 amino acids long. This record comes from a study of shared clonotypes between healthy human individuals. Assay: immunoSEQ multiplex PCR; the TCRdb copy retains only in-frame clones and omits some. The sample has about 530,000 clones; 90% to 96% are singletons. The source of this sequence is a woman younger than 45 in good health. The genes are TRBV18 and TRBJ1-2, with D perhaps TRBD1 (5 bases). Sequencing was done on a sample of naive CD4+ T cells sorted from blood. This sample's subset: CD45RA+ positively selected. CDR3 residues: CASSPPSVGAGFYGYTF. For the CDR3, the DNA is TGTGCCAGCTCACCACCTTCGGTAGGGGCCGGTTTCTATGGCTACACCTTC.